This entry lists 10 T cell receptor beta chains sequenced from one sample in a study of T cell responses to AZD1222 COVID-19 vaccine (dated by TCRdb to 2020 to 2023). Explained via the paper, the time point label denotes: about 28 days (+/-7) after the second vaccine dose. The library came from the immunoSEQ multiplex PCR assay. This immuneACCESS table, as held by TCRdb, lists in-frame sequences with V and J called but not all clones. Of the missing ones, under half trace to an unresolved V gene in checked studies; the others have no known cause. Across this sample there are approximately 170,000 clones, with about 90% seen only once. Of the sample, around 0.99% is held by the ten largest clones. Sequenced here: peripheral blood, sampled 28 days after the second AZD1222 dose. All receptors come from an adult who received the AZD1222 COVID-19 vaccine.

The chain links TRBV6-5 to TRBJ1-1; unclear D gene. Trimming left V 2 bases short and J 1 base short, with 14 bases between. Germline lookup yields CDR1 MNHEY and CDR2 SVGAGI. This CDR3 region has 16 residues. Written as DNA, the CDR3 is TGTGCCAGCAGTTACATGGGGATAAGGTGGAACACTGAAGCTTTCTTT. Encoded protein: CASSYMGIRWNTEAFF.

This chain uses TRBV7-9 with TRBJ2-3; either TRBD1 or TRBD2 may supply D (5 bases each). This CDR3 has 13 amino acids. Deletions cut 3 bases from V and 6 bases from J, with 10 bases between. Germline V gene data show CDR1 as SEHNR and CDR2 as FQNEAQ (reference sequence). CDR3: CASSFGGKDTQYF. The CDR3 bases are TGTGCCAGCAGCTTTGGGGGAAAGGATACGCAGTATTTT.

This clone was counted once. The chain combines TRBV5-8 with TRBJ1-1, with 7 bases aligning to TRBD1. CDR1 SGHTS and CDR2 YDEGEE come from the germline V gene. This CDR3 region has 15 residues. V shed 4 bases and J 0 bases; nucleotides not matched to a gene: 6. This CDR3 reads CASSRDSRMNTEAFF. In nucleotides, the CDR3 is TGTGCCAGCAGCCGGGACAGCCGCATGAACACTGAAGCTTTCTTT.

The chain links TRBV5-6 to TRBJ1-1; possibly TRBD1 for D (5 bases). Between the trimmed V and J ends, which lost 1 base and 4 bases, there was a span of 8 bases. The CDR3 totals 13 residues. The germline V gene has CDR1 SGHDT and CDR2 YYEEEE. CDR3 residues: CASSLPGTTEAFF. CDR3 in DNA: TGTGCCAGCAGCTTGCCGGGGACCACTGAAGCTTTCTTT.

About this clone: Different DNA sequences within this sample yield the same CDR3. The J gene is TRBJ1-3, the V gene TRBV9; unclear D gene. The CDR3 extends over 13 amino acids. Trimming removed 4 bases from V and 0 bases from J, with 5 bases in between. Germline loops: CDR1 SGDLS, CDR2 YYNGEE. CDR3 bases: TGTGCCAGCAGCCCTCTCTCTGGAAACACCATATATTTT. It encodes CASSPLSGNTIYF.

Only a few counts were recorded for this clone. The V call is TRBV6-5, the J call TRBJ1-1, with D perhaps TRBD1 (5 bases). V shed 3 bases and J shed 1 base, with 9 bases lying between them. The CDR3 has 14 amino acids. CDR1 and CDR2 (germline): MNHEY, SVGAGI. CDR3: CASSYYRGNTEAFF. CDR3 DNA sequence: TGTGCCAGCAGTTATTATAGGGGGAACACTGAAGCTTTCTTT.

The CDR3 reads CAISESGRVAKETQYF. Written as DNA, the CDR3 is TGTGCCATCAGTGAGTCGGGCAGGGTGGCAAAAGAGACCCAGTACTTC. The J gene is TRBJ2-5, the V gene TRBV10-3, with D possibly matching TRBD1 (5 bases). The CDR3 is made up of 16 amino acids. The V end was cut by 0 bases, the J end by 3 bases, with 14 bases between. Germline values: CDR1 ENHRY, CDR2 SYGVKD.

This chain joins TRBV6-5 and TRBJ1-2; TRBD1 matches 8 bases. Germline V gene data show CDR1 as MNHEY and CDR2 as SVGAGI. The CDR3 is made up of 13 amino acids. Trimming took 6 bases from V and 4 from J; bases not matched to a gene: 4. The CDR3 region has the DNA TGTGCCAGCAGCAGGGACAGGCCCTATGGCTACACCTTC. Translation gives CASSRDRPYGYTF.

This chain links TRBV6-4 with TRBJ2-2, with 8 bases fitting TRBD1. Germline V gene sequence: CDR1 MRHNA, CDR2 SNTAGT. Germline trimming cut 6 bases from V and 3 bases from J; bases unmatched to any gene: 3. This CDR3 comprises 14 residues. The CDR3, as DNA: TGTGCCAGCAGCACGACAGGGGACACCGGGGAGCTGTTTTTT. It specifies CASSTTGDTGELFF.

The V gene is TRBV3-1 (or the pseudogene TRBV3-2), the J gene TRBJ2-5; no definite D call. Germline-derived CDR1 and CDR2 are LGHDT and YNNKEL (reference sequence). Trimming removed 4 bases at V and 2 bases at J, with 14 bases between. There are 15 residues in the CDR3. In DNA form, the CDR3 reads TGTGCCAGCAGCCGAAGGAAAGAGAGGCAAGAGACCCAGTACTTC. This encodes CASSRRKERQETQYF.